The 20 T cell receptor beta chains below come from one sample, sequenced in a study of blood T cell repertoires in COVID-19. The data were produced by immunoSEQ multiplex PCR, yet TCRdb's version contains in-frame clones alone and is incomplete. The data show over 50,000 clones, around 77% seen once. The material sequenced was peripheral blood. The receptors shown here come from a man older than 75 with active or convalescent COVID-19.

V is TRBV19 and J is TRBJ1-4; the D is unclear. There are 18 residues in the CDR3. V dropped 0 bases and J dropped 0 bases, with 14 bases sitting between them. The germline gives CDR1 LNHDA, CDR2 SQIVND (reference sequence). The CDR3 nucleotides read TGTGCCAGTAGTATAGATCGAGGTCGGTGGGCAACTAATGAAAAACTGTTTTTT. This codes for CASSIDRGRWATNEKLFF.

V usage is TRBV7-2 and J usage is TRBJ2-1; D call uncertain. Germline V CDR1 and CDR2: SGHTA, FQGNSA. The CDR3 has 11 residues. With 5 bases removed from V and 9 bases from J, the gap between germline ends came to 8 bases. The CDR3 protein is CASSLSTEQFF. The CDR3 bases are TGTGCCAGCAGCCTTAGCACTGAGCAGTTCTTC.

This clone was observed a single time. This chain connects TRBV3-1 (or the pseudogene TRBV3-2) to TRBJ2-2; weak D call: TRBD2 (5 bases). Germline V gene sequence: CDR1 LGHDT, CDR2 YNNKEL (reference sequence). The CDR3 has 15 amino acids. Trimming left V 5 bases short and J 7 bases short, with 17 bases between. CDR3 loop: CASSAGRRGGGELFF. The CDR3, as DNA: TGTGCCAGCAGCGCTGGACGGAGAGGAGGCGGGGAGCTGTTTTTT.

DNA for the CDR3: TGTGCCAGCAGTGACGGCGGGACCCCCTACAATGAGCAGTTCTTC. This sequence encodes CASSDGGTPYNEQFF. The chain carries TRBV6-4 and TRBJ2-1, with D tentatively TRBD2 (6 bases). The CDR3 extends over 15 amino acids. V gave up 2 bases and J gave up 2 bases, with 10 bases separating them. Germline-derived CDR1 and CDR2 are MRHNA and SNTAGT.

This clone was counted only a few times. The genes are TRBV24-1 and TRBJ2-7; D perhaps matches TRBD1 (6 bases). The CDR3 is made up of 16 amino acids. Between the trimmed V and J ends, which lost 2 bases and 4 bases, there was a span of 17 bases. Germline V lookup: CDR1 KGHDR, CDR2 SFDVKD. CDR3 sequence (DNA): TGTGCCACCAGTGATTCTCAGGGGATAAGGGCATACGAGCAGTACTTC. This translates into CATSDSQGIRAYEQYF.

On this clone itself: The junction and the germline gene differ at one end; a read error may be behind it. This chain joins TRBV18 and TRBJ2-4, with 7 bases identical to TRBD1. The germline CDR1 and CDR2 sequences are KGHSH and LQKENI. The CDR3 loop spans 13 amino acids. The DNA for the CDR3 is TGTGCCAGCTCACCAGGTCCGGACAGGACCCTCGACTTC. It specifies CASSPGPDRTLDF.

This clone has only a few counts. The rearrangement uses TRBV4-1 and TRBJ2-7, with no clear D. The CDR3 totals 15 residues. CDR1 and CDR2 (germline): MGHRA, YSYEKL. The germline V and J ends were trimmed by 0 bases and 0 bases, with 9 bases remaining between them. The CDR3 loop is CASSQEQHSSYEQYF. CDR3 coding DNA: TGCGCCAGCAGCCAAGAACAACACAGCTCCTACGAGCAGTACTTC.

This clone has just a few counts. This chain joins TRBV5-1 and TRBJ2-3, with 7 positions matching TRBD1. The V gene end was trimmed by 6 bases and the J gene end by 2 bases; junction bases not matched to a gene: 9. The CDR3 length is 15 residues. CDR1 and CDR2 (germline): SGHRS, YFSETQ. In nucleotides, the CDR3 is TGCGCCAGCACTGAGGGACAGACATACACAGATACGCAGTATTTT. It encodes CASTEGQTYTDTQYF.

This clone was observed a few times. The CDR3 sequence: CASSRGSGGLGDTQYF. In DNA, the CDR3 is TGTGCCAGTAGTAGAGGTAGCGGGGGGTTGGGAGATACGCAGTATTTT. V usage is TRBV19 and J usage is TRBJ2-3; 10 bases match TRBD2. Germline V gene lookup returns CDR1 LNHDA and CDR2 SQIVND (reference sequence). The CDR3 runs to 16 residues. With V trimmed by 4 bases and J by 5 bases, 9 bases remained unmatched.

CDR3 sequence reads: CASSLLAGATETQYF. CDR3 sequence (DNA): TGTGCCAGCAGCCTACTAGCGGGAGCTACAGAGACCCAGTACTTC. This chain connects TRBV5-4 to TRBJ2-5; 11 nucleotides agree with TRBD2. V was pared by 4 bases and J by 4 bases, with 6 bases of the junction left unmatched. Germline assignment: CDR1 SGHNT and CDR2 YYREEE (reference sequence). The CDR3 is 15 amino acids. Supplemented by reference TRBV5-4 and TRBJ2-5, the full variable domain reads ETGVTQSPTHLIKTRGQQVTLRCSSQSGHNTVSWYQQALGQGPQFIFQYYREEENGRGNFPPRFSGLQFPNYSSELNVNALELDDSALYLCASSLLAGATETQYFGPGTRLLVL.

The V gene is TRBV5-6, the J gene TRBJ2-2; 9 bases are shared with TRBD1. Trimming at V came to 6 bases and at J to 3 bases, leaving 3 bases not matched to a gene. The CDR3 loop spans 14 amino acids. Germline loops: CDR1 SGHDT, CDR2 YYEEEE. CDR3 sequence: CASTRTGDTGELFF. CDR3 DNA: TGTGCCAGCACCAGGACAGGGGACACCGGGGAGCTGTTTTTT.

Many counts were recorded for this clone. The chain employs TRBV11-2 and TRBJ1-1; possible D gene TRBD1, 6 bases. Germline V gene data show CDR1 as SGHAT and CDR2 as FQNNGV. The V end was cut by 0 bases, the J end by 4 bases, with 12 bases between. This CDR3 is 15 amino acids long. The DNA of the CDR3 is TGTGCCAGCAGCTTAGATCCGGGGGGGCGCACTGAAGCTTTCTTT. The encoded protein is CASSLDPGGRTEAFF.

In this sample, this clone turned up once. This rearrangement joins TRBV9 to TRBJ2-1, with 7 nucleotides matching TRBD1. J lost 6 bases, V lost 4 bases, and 7 bases had no gene match. CDR3 length: 14 residues. Germline-derived CDR1 and CDR2 are SGDLS and YYNGEE. CDR3 coding DNA: TGTGCCAGCAGCTCCATGGCAGGGGGCAATGAGCAGTTCTTC. This translates into CASSSMAGGNEQFF.

The V and J genes are TRBV2 and TRBJ2-7; TRBD1 matches 7 bases. The ends lost 6 bases at V and 4 bases at J; junction bases unmatched: 6. Germline V gene data show CDR1 as SNHLY and CDR2 as FYNNEI. CDR3 length: 13 residues. In DNA, the CDR3 is TGTGCCAGCAGCGAACAGGGGCCGTACGAGCAGTACTTC. Its protein is CASSEQGPYEQYF.

The chain links TRBV29-1 to TRBJ2-3; unclear D gene. Looked up from germline, CDR1 is SQVTM and CDR2 is ANQGSEA. The ends were cut back, 4 bases at V and 2 bases at J, with 4 bases in the middle. This CDR3 comprises 11 residues. The CDR3: CSVGPTDTQYF. Here the CDR3 DNA reads TGCAGCGTTGGGCCCACAGATACGCAGTATTTT.

The chain combines TRBV2 with TRBJ2-3; 7 bases are shared with TRBD1. The CDR3 spans 15 residues. V gave up 5 bases and J gave up 0 bases; unmatched junction bases: 5. The germline CDR1 and CDR2 sequences are SNHLY and FYNNEI. The CDR3 spells CASSRDSSSTDTQYF. As DNA, the CDR3 is TGTGCCAGCAGTCGGGACAGTTCTAGCACAGATACGCAGTATTTT.

This chain uses TRBV30 with TRBJ1-1, with D perhaps TRBD1 (5 bases). The V gene's germline CDR1 is GTSNPN and CDR2 SVGIG (reference sequence). V lost 4 bases, J lost 5 bases, and 20 bases lay in between. The CDR3 is made up of 15 amino acids. The CDR3 DNA reads TGTGCCTGGACCCCCCTTCCCGTGGGGCGGACTGAAGCTTTCTTT. Amino acid sequence: CAWTPLPVGRTEAFF.

In DNA, the CDR3 is TGTGCCAGCAGCATGACAGGGGACGAAAAACTGTTTTTT. Protein product: CASSMTGDEKLFF. The rearrangement uses TRBV13 and TRBJ1-4, with 8 bases aligning to TRBD1. The CDR3 contains 13 residues. Trimming at V came to 5 bases and at J to 8 bases, leaving 4 bases not matched to a gene. Germline V gene lookup returns CDR1 PRHDT and CDR2 FYEKMQ (reference sequence).

V and J are TRBV5-1 and TRBJ2-2; D is unresolved. The CDR3 length is 14 residues. The V gene lost 0 bases and the J gene lost 6 bases, with 9 bases spanning the gap. Per the germline V gene, CDR1 is SGHRS and CDR2 is YFSETQ. The DNA for the CDR3 is TGCGCCAGCAGCTTGGGGCTAGATGCCGGGGAGCTGTTTTTT. It encodes CASSLGLDAGELFF.

The chain joins TRBV6-4 to TRBJ1-6, with 10 bases aligning to TRBD1. Trimming at V came to 5 bases and at J to 7 bases, leaving 2 bases not matched to a gene. Per germline, CDR1 MRHNA and CDR2 SNTAGT. The CDR3 is made up of 14 amino acids. The CDR3 DNA is TGTGCCAGCAGTCCGGGACAGGGGAATTCACCCCTCCACTTT. Its translation is CASSPGQGNSPLHF.